One sample yielded the 28 T cell receptor beta chains listed below, sequenced in a study of T cells in Graves' hyperthyroidism and ophthalmopathy. Researchers amplified the TCR beta CDR3 regions from RNA transcripts. First-round RT-PCR of the TCR CDR3 relied on the HTBI primer set. TCRdb re-called the multiplex PCR reads with MiXCR, one entry per CDR3 protein. The table lists some 620,000 distinct CDR3 sequences, 16% of them singletons. Sequencing was done on a sample of blood. Source of these receptors: a woman in her 30s with Graves' hyperthyroidism.

This clonotype was observed at least ten times. The J gene is TRBJ2-7, the V gene TRBV28; possibly TRBD2 for D (5 bases). CDR3 length equals 14 residues. CDR1 and CDR2 from the germline V gene are MDHEN and SYDVKM. V was clipped by 4 bases and J by 5 bases, with 15 bases between them. CDR3 protein: CASSYRAVRDEQYF. CDR3 bases: TGTGCCAGCAGTTACCGGGCCGTGAGGGACGAGCAGTACTTC. Complete variable domain (other parts from reference TRBV28 and TRBJ2-7): DVKVTQSSRYLVKRTGEKVFLECVQDMDHENMFWYRQDPGLGLRLIYFSYDVKMKEKGDIPEGYSVSREKKERFSLILESASTNQTSMYLCASSYRAVRDEQYFGPGTRLTVT.

This clonotype occurred many times. The chain employs TRBV28 and TRBJ1-2, with D possibly being TRBD1 (6 bases). V gave up 4 bases and J gave up 8 bases, with 17 bases separating them. CDR1 is MDHEN and CDR2 is SYDVKM in the germline V gene. The CDR3 length is 14 residues. CDR3 nucleotides: TGTGCCAGCAGTTCATCCCTCAGGGGAAACGGCTACACCTTC. Protein product: CASSSSLRGNGYTF.

This clonotype has a count of ten or more. This chain joins TRBV2 and TRBJ1-1; weak D call: TRBD1 (6 bases). Per the germline V gene, CDR1 is SNHLY and CDR2 is FYNNEI. The CDR3 is 15 amino acids. With 1 base removed from V and 5 bases from J, the gap between germline ends came to 14 bases. In DNA form, the CDR3 reads TGTGCCAGCAGTGAAGAGGGGGGGACGGGGACTGAAGCTTTCTTT. Amino acid sequence: CASSEEGGTGTEAFF.

This clonotype was observed at least ten times. The chain joins TRBV30 to TRBJ1-6, with TRBD1 matching 7 bases. Looked up from germline, CDR1 is GTSNPN and CDR2 is SVGIG (reference sequence). V shed 1 base, J shed 7 bases, and the junction held 7 bases outside the gene matches. This CDR3 spans 15 amino acids. The CDR3 spells CAWSGTGQINSPLHF. CDR3 nucleotides: TGTGCCTGGAGTGGAACGGGACAGATCAATTCACCCCTCCACTTT.

This chain uses TRBV18 with TRBJ2-5; 9 nucleotides agree with TRBD1. Unmatched junction bases numbered 17, after V lost 2 bases and J lost 13 bases. The CDR3 runs 16 residues. Germline CDR1 and CDR2: KGHSH and LQKENI. As DNA, the CDR3 is TGTGCCAGCTCACCAGTGGGGACAGGGCCCCTCACTAGTTGGTACTTC. Translated: CASSPVGTGPLTSWYF.

The chain joins TRBV6-1 to TRBJ2-2; unclear D gene. CDR3 length equals 14 residues. V dropped 4 bases and J dropped 7 bases, with 13 bases sitting between them. Germline values: CDR1 MNHNS, CDR2 SASEGT. Written as DNA, the CDR3 is TGTGCCAGCAGTGCCGGTAAATTGGTCGGGGAGCTGTTTTTT. It yields the protein CASSAGKLVGELFF.

This clonotype was observed a handful of times. This sequence joins TRBV5-1 and TRBJ2-1, with 7 bases identical to TRBD1. CDR3 length equals 15 residues. Germline CDR1 and CDR2: SGHRS and YFSETQ. V lost 3 bases to trimming and J lost 9 bases; unmatched junction nucleotides: 12. In DNA, the CDR3 is TGCGCCAGCAGCTACGATTCCGGGACAGCATTTGAGCAGTTCTTC. It encodes CASSYDSGTAFEQFF.

The rearrangement links TRBV24-1 to TRBJ2-5, with 9 nucleotides matching TRBD1. The CDR3 sequence is 14 residues long. The germline gives CDR1 KGHDR, CDR2 SFDVKD. Losses at the gene ends were 8 bases for V and 5 bases for J; bases not matched to a gene: 8. The CDR3 DNA follows: TGTGCCACCATTTCGCGGGACAGGGAGGAGACCCAGTACTTC. Its translation is CATISRDREETQYF.

This clonotype was seen many times. The chain links TRBV29-1 to TRBJ1-1; D not resolved. Germline lookup yields CDR1 SQVTM and CDR2 ANQGSEA. Trimming took off 4 bases at V and 0 bases at J, with 12 bases between the two ends. The CDR3 covers 14 residues. CDR3 region: CSVAENVVNTEAFF. In DNA, the CDR3 is TGCAGCGTTGCGGAAAACGTTGTGAACACTGAAGCTTTCTTT.

Ten or more counts support this clonotype. V is TRBV28 and J is TRBJ1-5; D not certain. The CDR3 spans 13 residues. V was shortened by 7 bases and J by 4 bases, with 11 bases between the two germline ends. Germline V gene data show CDR1 as MDHEN and CDR2 as SYDVKM. CDR3: CASTRPGNQPQHF. The CDR3 nucleotides read TGTGCCAGCACCCGTCCTGGGAATCAGCCCCAGCATTTT.

This clonotype has at least ten counts. The rearrangement joins TRBV12-3 or TRBV12-4 to TRBJ1-1; the match to TRBD1 covers 7 bases. This CDR3 has 11 residues. Unmatched junction bases numbered 4, after V lost 7 bases and J lost 8 bases. The CDR3 bases are TGTGCCAGCAACGCGGACAGGGAAGCTTTCTTT. This translates into CASNADREAFF.

This clonotype was counted a few times. This chain connects TRBV27 to TRBJ1-1, with D possibly matching TRBD1 (5 bases). Per the germline V gene, CDR1 is MNHEY and CDR2 is SMNVEV (reference sequence). The CDR3 length is 15 residues. Deletions cut 3 bases from V and 3 bases from J, with 14 bases between. Here the CDR3 DNA reads TGTGCCAGCAGTTTTCTGGGGGGATTGGACACTGAAGCTTTCTTT. Protein sequence: CASSFLGGLDTEAFF.

V gene TRBV3-1 combines with J gene TRBJ2-2; 8 bases agree with TRBD1. CDR1 is LGHDT, CDR2 YNNKEL, per germline (reference sequence). V was clipped by 2 bases and J by 4 bases; unmatched bases: 6. The CDR3 covers 16 residues. The CDR3 bases are TGTGCCAGCAGCCAATTCGACAGGGGTGGCACCGGGGAGCTGTTTTTT. This translates into CASSQFDRGGTGELFF. Together with reference TRBV3-1 and TRBJ2-2, the CDR3 gives the full variable domain: DTAVSQTPKYLVTQMGNDKSIKCEQNLGHDTMYWYKQDSKKFLKIMFSYNNKELIINETVPNRFSPKSPDKAHLNLHINSLELGDSAVYFCASSQFDRGGTGELFFGEGSRLTVL.

Many counts were recorded for this clonotype. The gene calls are TRBV13 and TRBJ2-7; 9 nucleotides match TRBD2. Germline V lookup: CDR1 PRHDT, CDR2 FYEKMQ (reference sequence). V lost 5 bases, J lost 5 bases, and 16 bases stayed unmatched. CDR3 size: 17 residues. CDR3 loop: CASSVETSGHSPDEQYF. In DNA form, the CDR3 reads TGTGCCAGCAGCGTGGAGACTAGCGGTCACTCTCCGGACGAGCAGTACTTC. Drawing the rest from reference TRBV13 and TRBJ2-7, the complete variable domain is AAGVIQSPRHLIKEKRETATLKCYPIPRHDTVYWYQQGPGQDPQFLISFYEKMQSDKGSIPDRFSAQQFSDYHSELNMSSLELGDSALYFCASSVETSGHSPDEQYFGPGTRLTVT.

Many counts were recorded for this clonotype. This chain joins TRBV24-1 and TRBJ2-5; either TRBD1 or TRBD2 may supply D (5 bases each). CDR1 is KGHDR and CDR2 is SFDVKD in the germline V gene. The V end was cut by 3 bases, the J end by 5 bases, with 24 bases between. The CDR3 loop spans 18 amino acids. CDR3 sequence reads: CATSDLWGSQGNKETQYF. The CDR3 region has the DNA TGTGCCACCAGTGATCTCTGGGGGAGTCAAGGGAATAAGGAGACCCAGTACTTC.

The V and J genes are TRBV28 and TRBJ2-7; 10 bases fit TRBD1. Looked up from germline, CDR1 is MDHEN and CDR2 is SYDVKM. The CDR3 covers 18 residues. V was clipped by 1 base and J by 7 bases; unmatched bases: 16. The CDR3 coding sequence is TGTGCCAGCAGTTTATCTATTCTAGGGACAGGGGAGTCTTGGGAGCAGTACTTC. This sequence encodes CASSLSILGTGESWEQYF.

This clonotype was recorded a few times. V usage is TRBV27 and J usage is TRBJ2-7; the D gene is possibly TRBD1 (6 bases). V lost 3 bases, J lost 3 bases, and 9 bases lay in between. Germline-derived CDR1 and CDR2 are MNHEY and SMNVEV (reference sequence). The CDR3 runs 13 residues. The CDR3 loop is CASSFRGNYEQYF. The CDR3 DNA reads TGTGCCAGCAGTTTCAGGGGTAACTACGAGCAGTACTTC.

CDR3 region: CASSVGGGSYNEQFF. The CDR3 coding sequence is TGTGCCAGCAGCGTAGGTGGCGGGTCCTACAATGAGCAGTTCTTC. This chain links TRBV9 with TRBJ2-1; D might be TRBD2 (5 bases). This CDR3 is built from 15 residues. Germline V gives CDR1 SGDLS, CDR2 YYNGEE. V lost 0 bases to trimming and J lost 1 base, with 8 bases between them.

This clonotype was counted many times. The J gene is TRBJ2-7, the V gene TRBV28, with D possibly TRBD2 on 5 matching bases. Looked up from germline, CDR1 is MDHEN and CDR2 is SYDVKM. The CDR3 runs to 15 residues. The V end lost 2 bases, the J end lost 3 bases, and 14 bases lay between the germline ends. CDR3 nucleotides: TGTGCCAGCAGTTTAGGGCTAGCACCTGTCTACGAGCAGTACTTC. Its protein is CASSLGLAPVYEQYF.

The V and J genes are TRBV14 and TRBJ1-2; D is perhaps TRBD1 (6 bases). Deletions cut 4 bases from V and 2 bases from J, with 14 bases between. Germline V gene sequence: CDR1 SGHDN, CDR2 FVKESK. The CDR3 length is 15 residues. The CDR3 DNA sequence: TGTGCCAGCAGCCCCGCTGGGGGCTTGAACTATGGCTACACCTTC. This sequence encodes CASSPAGGLNYGYTF.

This clonotype was seen repeatedly, ten times or more. V and J are TRBV29-1 and TRBJ2-2, with unresolved D. Germline V CDR1 and CDR2: SQVTM, ANQGSEA. Trimming stripped 0 bases from V and 3 bases from J, with 8 bases between. The CDR3 is 14 amino acids. In nucleotides, the CDR3 is TGCAGCGTTGAAGACAGCCAAGACACCGGGGAGCTGTTTTTT. It codes for CSVEDSQDTGELFF.

The chain links TRBV28 to TRBJ1-1; TRBD1 matches 7 bases. CDR1 is MDHEN, CDR2 SYDVKM, per germline. The CDR3 extends over 18 amino acids. V shed 3 bases, J shed 1 base, and the junction held 14 bases outside the gene matches. The CDR3 spells CASSLVTGRGVANTEAFF. Written as DNA, the CDR3 is TGTGCCAGCAGTTTGGTGACAGGGAGGGGAGTAGCGAACACTGAAGCTTTCTTT.

This clonotype was seen ten or more times. V and J are TRBV10-3 and TRBJ2-5, with TRBD1 identical over 7 bases. Germline loops: CDR1 ENHRY, CDR2 SYGVKD. CDR3 length: 14 residues. The trim removed 10 bases at V and 1 base at J, leaving 9 bases unmatched. This CDR3 is CATSPTGSQETQYF. In DNA, the CDR3 is TGTGCCACCTCCCCGACAGGGAGCCAAGAGACCCAGTACTTC.

This clonotype came up many times. This chain uses TRBV28 with TRBJ2-5, with D possibly being TRBD1 (6 bases). With 2 bases removed from V and 5 bases from J, the gap between germline ends came to 15 bases. This CDR3 has 15 residues. Germline-derived CDR1 and CDR2 are MDHEN and SYDVKM. Written as DNA, the CDR3 is TGTGCCAGCAGTTTAGGGATTGGGGGCAAGGAGACCCAGTACTTC. Translated: CASSLGIGGKETQYF.

A single count supports this clonotype. A much larger clone is a single base away; this may be a read error. This chain uses TRBV11-3 with TRBJ2-1, with 9 nucleotides matching TRBD2. The CDR3 is made up of 16 amino acids. Germline V gene lookup returns CDR1 SGHNT and CDR2 YENEEA. CDR3 region: CASSLAGTSPYSEQFF. CDR3 DNA sequence: TGTGCCAGCAGCTTAGCCGGGACTAGCCCATACAGTGAGCAGTTCTTC.

The sample holds a few counts of this clonotype. V is TRBV20-1 and J is TRBJ2-2, with D unclear. With 6 bases removed from V and 2 bases from J, the gap between germline ends came to 13 bases. The germline V gene has CDR1 DFQATT and CDR2 SNEGSKA (reference sequence). CDR3 length equals 14 residues. The CDR3 region is CSASSKFNTGELFF. The CDR3 nucleotides read TGCAGTGCCAGTAGCAAATTTAACACCGGGGAGCTGTTTTTT.

This clonotype has just a few counts. V usage is TRBV20-1 and J usage is TRBJ2-3; D is unclear. The CDR3 runs to 11 residues. V was clipped by 1 base and J by 5 bases, with 4 bases between them. Germline-derived CDR1 and CDR2 are DFQATT and SNEGSKA (reference sequence). The CDR3 reads CSARVVDTQYF. CDR3 nucleotide sequence: TGCAGTGCTAGAGTGGTAGATACGCAGTATTTT.

This clonotype was counted many times. The V gene is TRBV2, the J gene TRBJ2-4, with a weak D call TRBD2 (5 bases). The CDR3 covers 15 residues. Trimming shortened V by 1 base and J by 7 bases, and 14 bases separated the two germline ends. CDR1 and CDR2 (germline): SNHLY, FYNNEI. In DNA form, the CDR3 reads TGTGCCAGCAGTGAAGATCTAGCCCCCCCCAACATTCAGTACTTC. Protein product: CASSEDLAPPNIQYF. Full variable domain (rest looked up from reference TRBV2 and TRBJ2-4): EPEVTQTPSHQVTQMGQEVILRCVPISNHLYFYWYRQILGQKVEFLVSFYNNEISEKSEIFDDQFSVERPDGSNFTLKIRSTKLEDSAMYFCASSEDLAPPNIQYFGAGTRLSVL.